This TCR beta chain was captured by sequencing in a study of cytomegalovirus exposure and HLA in healthy donors. The overall study: Findings of an earlier analysis included some 110 million unique TCR beta sequences from roughly 200 million T cells.

Primers included in the PCR were 60 Vbeta and 13 Jbeta primers. Authors' analysis steps: In a later analysis, of tens of millions of unique beta chains, around 11 million appeared in at least two donors. Assay: immunoSEQ multiplex PCR; the TCRdb copy retains only in-frame clones and omits some. V, J and clone size derive from that table, while D and trimming were established from the DNA sequence. The sample yields about 150,000 clones, around 63% seen once. CDR3 length equals 15 residues. In germline, CDR1 is SGHRS, CDR2 YFSETQ. The source is a human donor in good health. Specimen: PBMCs. The gene calls are TRBV5-1 and TRBJ2-5, with TRBD1 matching 11 bases. The tail of the sequence fits TRBJ2-7 better, so the J call may be wrong. CDR3: CASSDGQGATDEQYF. The CDR3 coding sequence is TGCGCCAGCAGCGATGGACAGGGGGCGACGGACGAGCAGTACTTC.